This T cell receptor beta chain originates from a study of Graves' ophthalmopathy and Graves' hyperthyroidism. Overall study: Hyperthyroidism was classified as stable if no ophthalmopathy occurred within 18 months of follow-up.

RNA transcripts were the template, and TCR beta CDR3 regions were amplified from them. HTBI primers were employed in first-round RT-PCR, then a second-round multiplex PCR followed. A single record per CDR3 protein comes from TCRdb applying MiXCR to the multiplex PCR reads. The table has about 550,000 distinct CDR3 sequences, about 40% seen once. The V and J ends lost 4 bases and 7 bases respectively, with 18 bases between them. Germline V gene data show CDR1 as SGDLS and CDR2 as YYNGEE. The CDR3 is 16 residues long. Thyroid ultrasound, orbital computed tomography, TRAb, serum thyroxine and clinical symptoms formed the basis of diagnosis. Whole-study findings and limits: Also, most clonotypes expanded in the thyroid above 0.001 frequency appeared in blood.

This clonotype has just a few counts. The antigen is unknown. This rearrangement joins TRBV9 to TRBJ1-6, with unresolved D. The clonotype comes from an adult man with Graves' hyperthyroidism. What was sequenced was peripheral blood or thyroid tissue (not recorded which). Written as DNA, the CDR3 is TGTGCCAGCAGCCAAGTTGGCAGAGGCCGGAATTCACCCCTCCACTTT. The encoded protein is CASSQVGRGRNSPLHF.